This T cell receptor (beta chain) emerged from a study of T-cell reconstitution after alpha-beta-depleted transplantation in children (dated by TCRdb to about 2016). In the study overall: Using TCR repertoire profiling, the study quantitatively followed how T-cell immune reconstitution unfolded in children after TCRalphabeta/CD19-depleted allogeneic hematopoietic cell transplantation.

This clonotype was seen ten or more times. The clone's antigen remains unknown. No base quality information exists; no much larger clone differs at one position. V was cut back by 6 bases and J by 4 bases, leaving a gap of 15 bases between them. CDR1 and CDR2 (MNHEY, SMNVEV) derive from the germline V gene (reference sequence). From cysteine to phenylalanine, the CDR3 is 14 amino acids long. Of all the DNA, just the CDR3 is kept, 42 bases in frame from base 1. Library creation used PCR. Instrument on record: Illumina HiSeq 2500. TCR library preparation used molecular barcoding, with unique molecular identifiers applied to normalize quantification of the TCRbeta repertoire. TCRdb reprocessing: public reads trimmed at Q25 with fastp, clones called with MiXCR, in-frame beta chains kept. One record per CDR3 amino acid sequence lists the most common genes and DNA. A total of some 390,000 distinct CDR3 sequences appear in this sample, roughly 20% of them only once. Approximately 3.8% of the sample is in the top ten clones.

Sequenced here: PBMCs from the stem cell graft donor, sampled from the stem cell graft. The chain employs TRBV27 and TRBJ1-1; no D segment can be confidently identified. The clonotype originates from a human donor who donated a stem cell graft to a child with acute myeloid leukemia. The CDR3 region has the sequence CASRLDHIGTEAFF. The DNA sequence reads TGTGCCAGCAGACTGGACCACATCGGCACTGAAGCTTTCTTT.